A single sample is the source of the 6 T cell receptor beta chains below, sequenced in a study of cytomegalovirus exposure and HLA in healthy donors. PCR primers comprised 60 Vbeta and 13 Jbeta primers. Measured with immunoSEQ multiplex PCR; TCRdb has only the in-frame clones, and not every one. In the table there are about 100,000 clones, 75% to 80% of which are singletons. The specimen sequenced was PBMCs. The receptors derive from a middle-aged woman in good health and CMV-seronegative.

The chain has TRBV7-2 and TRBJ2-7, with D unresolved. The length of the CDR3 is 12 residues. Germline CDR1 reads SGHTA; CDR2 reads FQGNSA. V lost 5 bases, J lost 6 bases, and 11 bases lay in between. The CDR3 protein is CASSPSWAEQYF. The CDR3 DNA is TGTGCCAGCAGCCCCTCATGGGCCGAGCAGTACTTC.

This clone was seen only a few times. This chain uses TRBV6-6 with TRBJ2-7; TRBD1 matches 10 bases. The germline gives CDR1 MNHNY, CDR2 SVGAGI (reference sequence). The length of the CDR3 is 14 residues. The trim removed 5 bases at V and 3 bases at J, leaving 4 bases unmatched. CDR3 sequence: CASSPGTGVYEQYF. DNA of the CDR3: TGTGCCAGCAGTCCCGGGACAGGGGTCTACGAGCAGTACTTC.

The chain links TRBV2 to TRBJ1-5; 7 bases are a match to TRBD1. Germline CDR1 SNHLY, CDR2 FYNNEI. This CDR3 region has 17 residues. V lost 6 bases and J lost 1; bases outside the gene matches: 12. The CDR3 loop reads CASRGIVQQGSNQPQHF. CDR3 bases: TGTGCCAGCAGGGGAATTGTTCAACAGGGGAGCAATCAGCCCCAGCATTTT. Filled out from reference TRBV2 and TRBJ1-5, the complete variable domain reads EPEVTQTPSHQVTQMGQEVILRCVPISNHLYFYWYRQILGQKVEFLVSFYNNEISEKSEIFDDQFSVERPDGSNFTLKIRSTKLEDSAMYFCASRGIVQQGSNQPQHFGDGTRLSIL.

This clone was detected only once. The CDR3 region is CASSQRRATYNEQFF. CDR3 sequence (DNA): TGTGCCAGCAGCCAAAGGCGGGCCACGTACAATGAGCAGTTCTTC. The J gene is TRBJ2-1, the V gene TRBV14; possible D gene TRBD2, 5 bases. Germline assignment: CDR1 SGHDN and CDR2 FVKESK. The CDR3 extends over 15 amino acids. V gave up 2 bases and J gave up 4 bases, with 12 bases separating them.

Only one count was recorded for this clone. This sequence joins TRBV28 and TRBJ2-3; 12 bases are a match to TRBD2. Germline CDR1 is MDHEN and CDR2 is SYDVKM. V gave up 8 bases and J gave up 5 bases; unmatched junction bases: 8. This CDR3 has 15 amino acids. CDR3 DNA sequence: TGTGCCAGCCGCGCTAGCGGGGGGGCCGTAGATACGCAGTATTTT. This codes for CASRASGGAVDTQYF.

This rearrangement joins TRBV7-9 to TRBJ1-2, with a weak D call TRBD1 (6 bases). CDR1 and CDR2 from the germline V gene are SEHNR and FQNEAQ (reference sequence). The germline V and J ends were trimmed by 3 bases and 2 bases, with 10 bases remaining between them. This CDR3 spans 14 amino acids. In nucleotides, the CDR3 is TGTGCCAGCAGCTTGAGGACAGAGAACTATGGCTACACCTTC. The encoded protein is CASSLRTENYGYTF.